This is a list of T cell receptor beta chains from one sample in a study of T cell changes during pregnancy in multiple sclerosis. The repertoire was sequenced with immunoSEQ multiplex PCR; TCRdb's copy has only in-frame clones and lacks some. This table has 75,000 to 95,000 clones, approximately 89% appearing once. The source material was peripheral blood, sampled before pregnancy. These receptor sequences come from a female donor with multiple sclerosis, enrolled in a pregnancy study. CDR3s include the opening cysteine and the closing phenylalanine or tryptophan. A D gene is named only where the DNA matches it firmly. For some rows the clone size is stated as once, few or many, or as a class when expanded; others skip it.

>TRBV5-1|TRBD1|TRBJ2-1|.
CASSPRDRVRPPSSYNEQFF
TGCGCCAGCAGCCCCCGGGACAGGGTGAGGCCCCCGAGCTCCTACAATGAGCAGTTCTTC
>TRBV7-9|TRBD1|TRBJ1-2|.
CASSPGTGPYGYTF
TGTGCCAGCAGCCCGGGGACAGGGCCCTATGGCTACACCTTC
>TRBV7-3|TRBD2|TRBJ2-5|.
CASSLIAGLAGETQYF
TGTGCCAGCAGCTTAATTGCGGGACTAGCGGGGGAGACCCAGTACTTC
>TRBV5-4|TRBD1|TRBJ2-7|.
CASSLVPRGNPYEQYF
TGTGCCAGCAGCTTGGTCCCCAGGGGGAATCCCTACGAGCAGTACTTC
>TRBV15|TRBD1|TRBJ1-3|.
CATSRDPGQLGNTIYF
TGTGCCACCAGCAGAGATCCGGGACAGCTTGGAAACACCATATATTTT
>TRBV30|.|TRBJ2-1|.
CAWNWRPLLLNEQFF
TGTGCCTGGAATTGGAGACCCCTCCTACTGAATGAGCAGTTCTTC
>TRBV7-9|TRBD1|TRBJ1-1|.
CASSSWTGGMNTEAFF
TGTGCCAGCAGCTCTTGGACAGGGGGGATGAACACTGAAGCTTTCTTT
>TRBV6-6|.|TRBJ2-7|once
CASSYWTALDEQYF
TGTGCCAGCAGTTACTGGACAGCTCTCGACGAGCAGTACTTC
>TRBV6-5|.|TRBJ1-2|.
CASSRLGGGYGYTF
TGTGCCAGCAGTCGACTGGGGGGGGGCTATGGCTACACCTTC
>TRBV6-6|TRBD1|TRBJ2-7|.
CASKTRDRTSEQYF
TGTGCCAGCAAAACCCGGGACAGGACCTCCGAGCAGTACTTC
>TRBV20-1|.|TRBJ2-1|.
CSARTSDYTFF
TGCAGTGCTAGAACCTCGGACTATACGTTCTTC
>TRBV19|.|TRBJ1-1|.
CASSQLGSVVAFF
TGTGCCAGTAGTCAACTTGGGAGCGTTGTTGCTTTCTTT
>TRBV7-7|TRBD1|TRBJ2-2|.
CASSLRGLGTGELFF
TGTGCCAGCAGCTTAAGGGGGCTGGGGACCGGGGAGCTGTTTTTT
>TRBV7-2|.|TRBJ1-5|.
CASSLQVGGNSNQPQHF
TGTGCCAGCAGCTTACAGGTGGGGGGAAATAGCAATCAGCCCCAGCATTTT
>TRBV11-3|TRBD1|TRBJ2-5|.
CASSLPGGKETQYF
TGTGCCAGCAGCCTACCAGGGGGCAAAGAGACCCAGTACTTC
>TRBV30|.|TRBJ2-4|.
CAWSVSPSRSDF
TGTGCCTGGAGTGTATCGCCCTCTCGGTCGGACTTC
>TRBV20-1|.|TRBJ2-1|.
CSAHYYNEQFF
TGCAGTGCCCACTACTACAATGAGCAGTTCTTC
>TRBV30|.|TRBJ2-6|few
CAWITGRANVLTF
TGTGCCTGGATTACTGGTAGGGCCAACGTCCTGACTTTC
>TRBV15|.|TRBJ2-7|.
CATSRGSGVAYEQYF
TGTGCCACCAGCAGAGGTAGCGGCGTGGCCTACGAGCAGTACTTC
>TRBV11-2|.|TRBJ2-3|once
CASSLLQVKDTQYF
TGTGCCAGCAGCTTACTACAGGTGAAAGATACGCAGTATTTT
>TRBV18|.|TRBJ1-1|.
CASRGVQGTNTEAFF
TGTGCCAGCCGCGGGGTTCAGGGTACGAACACTGAAGCTTTCTTT
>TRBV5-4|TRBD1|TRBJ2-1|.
CASSLVGQGGEQFF
TGTGCCAGCAGCTTGGTGGGACAGGGCGGGGAGCAGTTCTTC
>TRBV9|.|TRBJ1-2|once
CASSVSRRGTPGGDYTF
TGTGCCAGCAGCGTTTCCCGAAGGGGCACACCGGGGGGTGACTACACCTTC
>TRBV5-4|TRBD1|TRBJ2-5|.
CASSSGQQETQYF
TGTGCCAGCAGCTCGGGACAGCAAGAGACCCAGTACTTC
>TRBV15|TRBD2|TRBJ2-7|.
CATRQAGDPYEQYF
TGTGCCACCAGACAAGCGGGAGACCCGTACGAGCAGTACTTC
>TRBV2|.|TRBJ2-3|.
CASSGGREFTDTQYF
TGTGCCAGCAGTGGGGGGCGGGAGTTCACAGATACGCAGTATTTT
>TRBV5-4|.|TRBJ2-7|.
CASSFSPRYEQYF
TGTGCCAGCAGCTTCTCTCCCCGTTACGAGCAGTACTTC
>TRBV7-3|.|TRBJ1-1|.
CASSRAGGNTEAFF
TGTGCCAGCAGTAGGGCGGGAGGGAACACTGAAGCTTTCTTT
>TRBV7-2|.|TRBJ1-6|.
CASSRDQGRDSPLHF
TGTGCCAGCAGTCGCGACCAGGGCAGGGATTCACCCCTCCACTTT
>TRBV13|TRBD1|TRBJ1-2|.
CASSSRTGGWAYGYTF
TGTGCCAGCAGCTCAAGGACAGGGGGGTGGGCCTATGGCTACACCTTC
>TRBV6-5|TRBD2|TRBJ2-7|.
CASRGEGRSYEQYF
TGTGCCAGCAGGGGGGAGGGTAGGTCCTACGAGCAGTACTTC
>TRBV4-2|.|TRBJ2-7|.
CASSPLPGGGQAYYEQYF
TGTGCCAGCAGCCCTCTCCCAGGCGGGGGACAGGCCTATTACGAGCAGTACTTC
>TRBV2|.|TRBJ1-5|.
CASIEGLQGPQPQHF
TGTGCCAGCATTGAGGGGTTACAGGGACCCCAGCCCCAGCATTTT
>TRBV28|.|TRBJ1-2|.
CASSPSGGMGYGYTF
TGTGCCAGCAGTCCCTCCGGAGGGATGGGCTATGGCTACACCTTC
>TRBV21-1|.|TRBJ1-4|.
CASSTGTGTEKLFF
TGTGCCAGCAGCACCGGGACAGGGACGGAAAAACTGTTTTTT
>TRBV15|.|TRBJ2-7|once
CATSRDREGGHEQYF
TGTGCCACCAGCAGAGATCGAGAGGGAGGCCACGAGCAGTACTTC
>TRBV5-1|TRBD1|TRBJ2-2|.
CASSLGQGDTGELFF
TGCGCCAGCAGCTTGGGACAGGGGGACACCGGGGAGCTGTTTTTT
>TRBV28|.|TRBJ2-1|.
CASSPLTRGNEQFF
TGTGCCAGCAGTCCCCTCACCCGAGGGAATGAGCAGTTCTTC
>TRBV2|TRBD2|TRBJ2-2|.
CASRASGSNTGELFF
TGTGCCAGCAGGGCTAGCGGATCAAACACCGGGGAGCTGTTTTTT
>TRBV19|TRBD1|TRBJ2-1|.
CASSTPQGASYNEQFF
TGTGCCAGTAGTACCCCACAGGGGGCCTCCTACAATGAGCAGTTCTTC
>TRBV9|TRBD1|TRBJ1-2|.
CASSVAAGGIGAYGYTF
TGTGCCAGCAGCGTAGCGGCAGGGGGCATCGGGGCCTATGGCTACACCTTC
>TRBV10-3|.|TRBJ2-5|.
CAISEEGKTQYF
TGTGCCATCAGTGAGGAGGGTAAGACCCAGTACTTC
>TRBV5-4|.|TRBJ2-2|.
CASSLGGGGRGNTGELFF
TGTGCCAGCAGCTTGGGCGGAGGGGGCAGGGGTAACACCGGGGAGCTGTTTTTT
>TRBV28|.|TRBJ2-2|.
CAFPLLVWNTGELFF
TGTGCATTTCCCCTCCTAGTCTGGAACACCGGGGAGCTGTTTTTT
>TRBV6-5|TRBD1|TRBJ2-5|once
CASSRQGSQETQYF
TGTGCCAGCAGTCGACAGGGGTCCCAAGAGACCCAGTACTTC
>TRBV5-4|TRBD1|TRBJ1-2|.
CASSFDRGPAGYTF
TGTGCCAGCAGCTTTGACAGGGGGCCGGCTGGCTACACCTTC
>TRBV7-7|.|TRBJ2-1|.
CASSLSTAGRNEQFF
TGTGCCAGCAGCTTAAGTACGGCGGGCCGCAATGAGCAGTTCTTC
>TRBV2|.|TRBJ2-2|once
CASSTQFRGSGTGELFF
TGTGCCAGCAGTACCCAGTTTAGGGGCTCCGGCACCGGGGAGCTGTTTTTT
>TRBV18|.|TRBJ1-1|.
CASSPRVLGGLDTEAFF
TGTGCCAGCTCACCAAGGGTCTTAGGGGGTTTGGACACTGAAGCTTTCTTT
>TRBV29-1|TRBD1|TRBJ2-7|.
CSVGQGRFKEQYF
TGCAGCGTTGGACAGGGCCGCTTCAAGGAGCAGTACTTC